A single sample gave rise to the 11 T cell receptor beta chains below, sequenced in a study of CD8 T cells in ankylosing spondylitis. TCRdb used MiXCR to reprocess the 5' RACE reads, holding one entry per CDR3 protein. The data hold about 540,000 distinct CDR3 sequences, with about 12% observed a single time. Study results and caveats: In ankylosing spondylitis blood, a motif of seven to nine highly homologous TCR beta variants appeared characteristic.

The antigens for these receptors are not known. Sequenced input: blood, either unsorted or a sorted T cell fraction (not recorded which). These receptors were taken from a male donor with ankylosing spondylitis.

This clonotype was seen a few times. The gene calls are TRBV3-1 and TRBJ2-6, with D unclear. This CDR3 has 15 residues. Per the germline V gene, CDR1 is LGHDT and CDR2 is YNNKEL (reference sequence). V lost 4 bases and J 0 bases, leaving 7 bases between the germline ends. DNA for the CDR3: TGTGCCAGCAGCCCCGTCGACTCTGGGGCCAACGTCCTGACTTTC. Translated: CASSPVDSGANVLTF.

The genes are TRBV7-6 and TRBJ2-1; D is unresolved. V was cut by 4 bases and J by 7 bases, with 14 bases left in between. Per germline, CDR1 SGHVS and CDR2 FNYEAQ. The CDR3 is 14 amino acids. Here the CDR3 DNA reads TGTGCCAGCAGCTCCGTGGCTCCTCGGAATGAGCAGTTCTTC. Protein product: CASSSVAPRNEQFF. Combining the CDR3 with reference TRBV7-6 and TRBJ2-1 gives the whole variable domain GAGVSQSPRYKVTKRGQDVALRCDPISGHVSLYWYRQALGQGPEFLTYFNYEAQQDKSGLPNDRFSAERPEGSISTLTIQRTEQRDSAMYRCASSSVAPRNEQFFGPGTRLTVL.

This chain connects TRBV7-2 to TRBJ1-6, with TRBD1 matching 7 bases. The V segment lost 4 bases and the J segment 4 bases; nucleotides outside the gene matches: 4. Per the germline V gene, CDR1 is SGHTA and CDR2 is FQGNSA. The CDR3 covers 15 residues. The CDR3 DNA sequence: TGTGCCAGCAGCTCGGGACAGACTTATAATTCACCCCTCCACTTT. Its translation: CASSSGQTYNSPLHF.

This clonotype appeared a few times. The chain couples TRBV10-3 to TRBJ2-4, with D unclear. Germline V gives CDR1 ENHRY, CDR2 SYGVKD. Between the trimmed V and J ends, which lost 4 bases and 7 bases, there was a span of 11 bases. This CDR3 contains 13 residues. CDR3 in amino acids: CAISGISDNIQYF. The CDR3 nucleotides are TGTGCCATCAGTGGGATTAGTGACAACATTCAGTACTTC.

V and J are TRBV5-1 and TRBJ2-7; no firm D call. Germline V CDR1 and CDR2: SGHRS, YFSETQ. The CDR3 is made up of 14 amino acids. V dropped 6 bases and J dropped 0 bases, with 13 bases sitting between them. CDR3 sequence reads: CASKEQNLSYEQYF. DNA for the CDR3: TGCGCCAGCAAGGAACAAAACCTCTCCTACGAGCAGTACTTC.

In this sample, this clonotype turned up a few times. The rearrangement joins TRBV29-1 to TRBJ2-3; a weak D match, TRBD2 (5 bases). Germline V gene sequence: CDR1 SQVTM, CDR2 ANQGSEA. The CDR3 totals 13 residues. V lost 5 bases and J 2 bases, leaving 11 bases between the germline ends. The chain's CDR3 is CSVSGITTDTQYF. CDR3 sequence (DNA): TGCAGCGTTTCCGGGATCACCACAGATACGCAGTATTTT.

A few counts support this clonotype. The V gene is TRBV5-5, the J gene TRBJ2-1, with D perhaps matching TRBD1 (6 bases). Germline-derived CDR1 and CDR2 are SGHKS and YYEKEE (reference sequence). The V and J ends lost 3 bases and 2 bases respectively, with 15 bases between them. The CDR3 is 16 amino acids. The CDR3 coding sequence is TGTGCCAGCAGCTCCATGTACAGGGCGGCCTACAATGAGCAGTTCTTC. Translation: CASSSMYRAAYNEQFF. Combining the CDR3 with reference TRBV5-5 and TRBJ2-1 gives the whole variable domain DAGVTQSPTHLIKTRGQQVTLRCSPISGHKSVSWYQQVLGQGPQFIFQYYEKEERGRGNFPDRFSARQFPNYSSELNVNALLLGDSALYLCASSSMYRAAYNEQFFGPGTRLTVL.

This clonotype was detected many times. The chain employs TRBV5-1 and TRBJ2-7, with a tentative D call TRBD1 (6 bases). Germline loops: CDR1 SGHRS, CDR2 YFSETQ. Deletions cut 4 bases from V and 3 bases from J, with 20 bases between. The CDR3 spans 16 residues. The CDR3 DNA follows: TGCGCCAGCAGCCCGACTGGACGACAGGATAACTACGAGCAGTACTTC. This encodes CASSPTGRQDNYEQYF.

This clonotype was detected a few times. This chain links TRBV29-1 with TRBJ2-3; D is unclear. CDR1 is SQVTM and CDR2 is ANQGSEA in the germline V gene. The CDR3 covers 12 residues. The V and J ends lost 8 bases and 4 bases respectively, with 13 bases between them. CDR3 in amino acids: CSCRVGPDTQYF. The CDR3 DNA sequence: TGCAGCTGTAGAGTAGGGCCAGATACGCAGTATTTT.

This clonotype was observed a few times. This rearrangement joins TRBV24-1 to TRBJ2-1, with 7 bases fitting TRBD1. The CDR3 extends over 16 amino acids. Germline V gives CDR1 KGHDR, CDR2 SFDVKD. V dropped 3 bases and J dropped 3; count of bases not matched to a gene: 7. The CDR3 loop reads CATSDPGQGDYNEQFF. The CDR3 nucleotides read TGTGCCACCAGTGATCCCGGGCAGGGGGACTACAATGAGCAGTTCTTC.

The chain joins TRBV20-1 to TRBJ1-4; D is ambiguous. The germline V and J ends were trimmed by 6 bases and 5 bases, with 10 bases remaining between them. The CDR3 consists of 12 residues. The germline V gene has CDR1 DFQATT and CDR2 SNEGSKA (reference sequence). DNA of the CDR3: TGCAGTGCCCCAAGTTCGAATGAAAAACTGTTTTTT. Translating it yields CSAPSSNEKLFF.